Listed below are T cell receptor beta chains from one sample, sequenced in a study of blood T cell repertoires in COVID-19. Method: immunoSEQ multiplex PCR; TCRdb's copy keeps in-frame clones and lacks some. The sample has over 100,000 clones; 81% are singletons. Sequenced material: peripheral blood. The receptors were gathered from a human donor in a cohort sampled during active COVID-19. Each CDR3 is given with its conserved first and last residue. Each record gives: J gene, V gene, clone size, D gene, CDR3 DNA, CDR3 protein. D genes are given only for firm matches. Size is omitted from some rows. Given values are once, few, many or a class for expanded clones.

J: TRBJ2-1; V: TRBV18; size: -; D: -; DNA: TGTGCCAGCTCACCACTCGGAGACGAGCAGTTCTTC; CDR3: CASSPLGDEQFF
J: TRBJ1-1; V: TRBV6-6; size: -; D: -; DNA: TGTGCCAGCACCCCCCCCGCTGGCTTTGAAGCTTTCTTT; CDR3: CASTPPAGFEAFF
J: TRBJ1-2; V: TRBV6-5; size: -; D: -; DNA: TGTGCCAGCAGTTACTCGAGAACCCCGGGTACCTATGGCTACACCTTC; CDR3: CASSYSRTPGTYGYTF
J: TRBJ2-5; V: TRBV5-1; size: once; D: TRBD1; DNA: TGCGCCAGCAGCCTGGGACAGGGGCTTGAGACCCAGTACTTC; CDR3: CASSLGQGLETQYF
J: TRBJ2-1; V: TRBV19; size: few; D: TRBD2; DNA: TGTGCCAGTAGTGCCGGGACTAGCGTTATCAATGAGCAGTTCTTC; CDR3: CASSAGTSVINEQFF
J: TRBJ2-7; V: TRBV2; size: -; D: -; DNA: TGTGCCAGCAATACTGATACCTACGAGCAGTACTTC; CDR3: CASNTDTYEQYF
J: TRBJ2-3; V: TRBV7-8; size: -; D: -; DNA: TGTGCCAGCAGACCTATGGGCTTGGGCGGGCAAGAGGATACGCAGTATTTT; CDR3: CASRPMGLGGQEDTQYF
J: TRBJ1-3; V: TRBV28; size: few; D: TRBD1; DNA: TGTGCCACAGACAGGGTTTCCTCTGGAAACACCATATATTTT; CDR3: CATDRVSSGNTIYF
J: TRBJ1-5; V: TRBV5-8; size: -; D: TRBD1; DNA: TGTGCCAGCAGCCAGCGGGACAGGGGATCTCAGCCCCAGCATTTT; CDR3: CASSQRDRGSQPQHF
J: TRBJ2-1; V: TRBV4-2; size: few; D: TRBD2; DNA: TGTGCCAGCAGCGACAGCGGGAGATTTGAGCAGTTCTTC; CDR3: CASSDSGRFEQFF
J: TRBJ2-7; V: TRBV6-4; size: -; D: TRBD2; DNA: TGTGCCAGCAGTGGGGGGACTAGCGGTGCTAGCTCCTACGAGCAGTACTTC; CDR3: CASSGGTSGASSYEQYF
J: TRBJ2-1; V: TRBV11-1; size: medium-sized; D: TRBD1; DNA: TGTGCCAGCAGCTCAGGGATAACAGGGGGTCAGGAGCAGTTCTTC; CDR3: CASSSGITGGQEQFF
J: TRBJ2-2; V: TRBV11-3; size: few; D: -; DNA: TGTGCCAGCAGCCCCGGACAGAACACCGGGGAGCTGTTTTTT; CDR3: CASSPGQNTGELFF
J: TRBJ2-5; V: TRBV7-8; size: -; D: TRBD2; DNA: TGTGCCAGCAGCATTTTAGCGGGAGTGGAGACCCAGTACTTC; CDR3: CASSILAGVETQYF
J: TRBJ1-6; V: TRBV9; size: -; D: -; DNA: TGTGCCAGCAGCGCGCCGACAGGCGGCGATTCACCCCTCCACTTT; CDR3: CASSAPTGGDSPLHF
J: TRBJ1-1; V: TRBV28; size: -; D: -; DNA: TGTGCCAGTCTACAGGGAGGGGGCACTGAAGCTTTCTTT; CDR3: CASLQGGGTEAFF
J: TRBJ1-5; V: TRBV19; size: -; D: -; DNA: TGTGCCAGTAGTTCCCAGGGGATAATTCGAAATCAGCCCCAGCATTTT; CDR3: CASSSQGIIRNQPQHF
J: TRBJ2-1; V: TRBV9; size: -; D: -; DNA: TGTGCCAGCAGCGTAGGTACAGCCGAGTTCAATGAGCAGTTCTTC; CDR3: CASSVGTAEFNEQFF
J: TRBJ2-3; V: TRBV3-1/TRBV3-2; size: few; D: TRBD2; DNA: TGTGCCAGCAGCCGCCACACTAGCGGGGACCCAGATACGCAGTATTTT; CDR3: CASSRHTSGDPDTQYF
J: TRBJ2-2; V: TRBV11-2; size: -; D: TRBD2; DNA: TGTGCCAGCAGCTTAGATAGAGGACCGGGAGGCGGGGAGCTGTTTTTT; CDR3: CASSLDRGPGGGELFF
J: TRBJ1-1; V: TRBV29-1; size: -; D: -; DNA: TGCAGCGTCGGGGGGGGTAGTGAAGCTTTCTTT; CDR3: CSVGGGSEAFF
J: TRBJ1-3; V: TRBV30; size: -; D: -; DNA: TGTGCCTGGAGTGTCGTACAGGCTGTCTCTGGAAACACCATATATTTT; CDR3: CAWSVVQAVSGNTIYF